This T cell receptor (beta chain) was sequenced for a study of immune heterogeneity within non-small cell lung tumors. Study-level findings and limits: Individual patients showed largely nonoverlapping sets of high-frequency T-cell receptor beta clonotypes. Different tumor locations in one patient shared dominant CDR3 beta clonotypes yet harbored unique high-frequency clones.

The starting template was genomic DNA from bulk tumor, roughly 610 ng per sample. Several widely spaced biopsies per primary tumor were taken during surgery. Patients with untreated, newly diagnosed non-small cell lung cancer underwent curative surgery. Samples were obtained from newly diagnosed non-small cell lung cancer patients who were having surgery with curative intent. A few counts support this clonotype. Its antigen remains unidentified. The TCR beta CDR3 region underwent multiplex PCR amplification with 32 V and 13 J primers. One entry per CDR3 protein results from TCRdb running MiXCR on the multiplex PCR reads. The sample includes about 34,000 distinct CDR3 sequences, around 30% of them seen just once. CDR3 length equals 16 residues. Germline CDR1 SGHAT, CDR2 FQNNGV. The V end was cut by 5 bases, the J end by 2 bases, with 16 bases between.

This chain uses TRBV11-2 with TRBJ1-3; a possible D gene is TRBD1 (5 bases). Sequencing used lung tumor tissue. The TCR was taken from a man aged 35 to 55 with non-small cell lung cancer. CDR3 bases: TGTGCCAGCAGCCACCGGGACCGAAAAACTGGAAACACCATATATTTT. This gives the protein CASSHRDRKTGNTIYF. Supplemented by reference TRBV11-2 and TRBJ1-3, the full variable domain reads EAGVAQSPRYKIIEKRQSVAFWCNPISGHATLYWYQQILGQGPKLLIQFQNNGVVDDSQLPKDRFSAERLKGVDSTLKIQPAKLEDSAVYLCASSHRDRKTGNTIYFGEGSWLTVV.